These 27 T cell receptor beta chains originate from one sample sequenced in a study of blood T cells in healthy people across ages. It was with a sample-barcoded 5' primer and a J-beta primer mix that a second PCR of about 7 to 12 cycles was run. One entry per CDR3 protein results from TCRdb running MiXCR on the 5' RACE reads. The table includes roughly 730,000 distinct CDR3 sequences, around three fifths detected once. The sequenced sample was blood. These receptors all come from a man in his forties in good health.

This chain joins TRBV10-3 and TRBJ2-5; D is possibly TRBD1 or TRBD2 (6 bases each). Germline V gene sequence: CDR1 ENHRY, CDR2 SYGVKD. V was clipped by 2 bases and J by 4 bases, with 17 bases between them. The CDR3 runs 16 residues. CDR3 nucleotides: TGTGCCATCAGTGAGCCCGGGGGCGGAAATCGAGAGACCCAGTACTTC. Encoded protein: CAISEPGGGNRETQYF.

The rearrangement uses TRBV4-2 and TRBJ2-1, with TRBD2 matching over 11 bases. CDR1 is LGHNA, CDR2 YNFKEQ, per germline. V lost 1 base and J lost 5; bases outside the gene matches: 4. The CDR3 has 16 residues. In nucleotides, the CDR3 is TGTGCCAGCAGCCAAGTTTCGGGACTAGCGGACAATGAGCAGTTCTTC. This gives the protein CASSQVSGLADNEQFF.

The chain uses TRBV28 and TRBJ2-1; D gene uncertain. CDR3 size: 16 residues. Germline V lookup: CDR1 MDHEN, CDR2 SYDVKM. Trimming left V 7 bases short and J 0 bases short, with 16 bases between. CDR3 coding DNA: TGTGCCAGCATCACTTCCCAAGGAAGCTCCTACAATGAGCAGTTCTTC. It yields the protein CASITSQGSSYNEQFF.

The sample holds a few counts of this clonotype. The V gene is TRBV4-1, the J gene TRBJ2-1; TRBD2 agrees at 11 bases. From germline, CDR1 is MGHRA and CDR2 YSYEKL. V trimming: 4 bases; J trimming: 7 bases; junction bases outside the gene matches: 6. There are 15 residues in the CDR3. In DNA, the CDR3 is TGCGCCAGCAGCCCCACTCTAGCGGGGGGAAATGAGCAGTTCTTC. It codes for CASSPTLAGGNEQFF.

The chain employs TRBV28 and TRBJ2-1; the D gene is possibly TRBD2 (5 bases). V lost 2 bases to trimming and J lost 14 bases, with 16 bases between them. The CDR3 contains 13 residues. Germline loops: CDR1 MDHEN, CDR2 SYDVKM. This chain's CDR3 is CASSLPPIGSEFF. The DNA for the CDR3 is TGTGCCAGCAGTTTACCCCCGATAGGGAGTGAGTTCTTC.

There are a few counts of this clonotype. The V call is TRBV27, the J call TRBJ2-7; D is unclear. The V gene's germline CDR1 is MNHEY and CDR2 SMNVEV (reference sequence). Trimming stripped 2 bases from V and 5 bases from J, with 13 bases between. There are 14 residues in the CDR3. The CDR3 coding sequence is TGTGCCAGCAGTTTACTGTCTAGTCTGGACGAGCAGTACTTC. The encoded protein is CASSLLSSLDEQYF.

This chain joins TRBV7-9 and TRBJ2-3; perhaps D is TRBD1 or TRBD2 (5 bases each). Germline values: CDR1 SEHNR, CDR2 FQNEAQ (reference sequence). This CDR3 region has 14 residues. Trimming pared 1 base from V and 6 bases from J, leaving 11 bases between. CDR3 amino acids: CASSLDEGSDTQYF. DNA of the CDR3: TGTGCCAGCAGCTTAGATGAGGGGTCCGATACGCAGTATTTT.

The rearrangement uses TRBV20-1 and TRBJ2-5; 7 positions match TRBD1. V trimming: 6 bases; J trimming: 2 bases; junction bases outside the gene matches: 6. This CDR3 has 13 amino acids. CDR1 is DFQATT and CDR2 is SNEGSKA in the germline V gene (reference sequence). The CDR3: CSATGTAQETQYF. The CDR3 nucleotides are TGCAGTGCCACGGGGACAGCTCAAGAGACCCAGTACTTC.

This sequence joins TRBV9 and TRBJ2-3, with TRBD2 matching 10 bases. There are 14 residues in the CDR3. V lost 3 bases and J lost 5; bases outside the gene matches: 3. CDR1 and CDR2 from the germline V gene are SGDLS and YYNGEE. Here the CDR3 DNA reads TGTGCCAGCAGCGGAGGGACTAGCGTAGATACGCAGTATTTT. It specifies CASSGGTSVDTQYF.

This clonotype was detected ten times or more. Germline and junction disagree at one end, which may indicate a read error. The chain links TRBV12-3 or TRBV12-4 to TRBJ2-1, with TRBD2 matching over 9 bases. CDR3 length: 14 residues. The CDR3 spells CASSLAGAYNEQFF. Here the CDR3 DNA reads TGTGCCAGCAGCTTAGCGGGGGCGTACAATGAGCAGTTCTTC.

V gene TRBV7-2 combines with J gene TRBJ1-5; D is uncertain. The CDR3 is 14 amino acids. The germline gives CDR1 SGHTA, CDR2 FQGNSA. Trimming took 3 bases from V and 0 from J, leaving 6 bases between them. DNA for the CDR3: TGTGCCAGCAGCTTCCAGGATAGCAATCAGCCCCAGCATTTT. As protein: CASSFQDSNQPQHF.

V gene TRBV10-3 combines with J gene TRBJ2-4, with D unresolved. The J call could be wrong; TRBJ2-7 is a better fit for the DNA end. CDR1 and CDR2 from the germline V gene are ENHRY and SYGVKD. This CDR3 has 13 amino acids. This CDR3 is CAITQTGLGEQYF. In nucleotides, the CDR3 is TGTGCCATCACACAGACTGGCCTTGGCGAGCAGTACTTC.

This clonotype has just one count. The chain combines TRBV12-3 or TRBV12-4 with TRBJ2-6, with a weak D call TRBD2 (5 bases). CDR3 size: 15 residues. V was trimmed by 6 bases and J by 0 bases, leaving 9 bases between them. CDR3 bases: TGTGCCAGCAGACCCGGGGTCTCTGGGGCCAACGTCCTGACTTTC. This gives the protein CASRPGVSGANVLTF.

The chain links TRBV9 to TRBJ1-5; the D gene is possibly TRBD1 (6 bases). V was shortened by 4 bases and J by 4 bases, with 15 bases between the two germline ends. Germline-derived CDR1 and CDR2 are SGDLS and YYNGEE. This CDR3 is built from 15 residues. CDR3 sequence: CASSPTAQGNQPQHF. CDR3 nucleotide sequence: TGTGCCAGCAGCCCCACCGCACAGGGAAATCAGCCCCAGCATTTT.

The chain uses TRBV7-2 and TRBJ2-3; 10 bases map to TRBD1. The trim removed 4 bases at V and 3 bases at J, leaving 7 bases unmatched. This CDR3 contains 16 residues. Germline V CDR1 and CDR2: SGHTA, FQGNSA. In DNA, the CDR3 is TGTGCCAGCAGCTCTGGACAGGGGGTAGAGACAGATACGCAGTATTTT. Its protein is CASSSGQGVETDTQYF.

This clonotype has just one count. The chain employs TRBV6-2 or TRBV6-3 and TRBJ1-2; 11 bases fit TRBD1. CDR3 length equals 15 residues. Germline V gene lookup returns CDR1 MNHEY and CDR2 SVGEGT. The trim removed 4 bases at V and 7 bases at J, leaving 8 bases unmatched. Here the CDR3 DNA reads TGTGCCAGCAGTTCTCCGGACAGGGGGCGGCTTGGCTACACCTTC. This codes for CASSSPDRGRLGYTF.

The sample holds a few counts of this clonotype. The rearrangement uses TRBV7-8 and TRBJ2-1; perhaps TRBD2 as D (6 bases). Germline loops: CDR1 SGHVS, CDR2 FQNEAQ. CDR3 length: 14 residues. V lost 5 bases and J 7 bases, leaving 15 bases between the germline ends. The DNA for the CDR3 is TGTGCCAGCAGCGGGACTGGGGGTTGGAATGAGCAGTTCTTC. Its protein product is CASSGTGGWNEQFF.

The count of this clonotype is one. The rearrangement uses TRBV13 and TRBJ1-1, with TRBD1 matching over 7 bases. J was trimmed by 0 bases and V by 0 bases; bases with no gene match: 13. The germline V gene has CDR1 PRHDT and CDR2 FYEKMQ (reference sequence). This CDR3 contains 19 residues. This CDR3 reads CASSLGPGWTGGLNTEAFF. The CDR3 DNA reads as TGTGCCAGCAGCTTAGGGCCGGGTTGGACAGGTGGGTTGAACACTGAAGCTTTCTTT.

This clonotype was seen only once. In nucleotides, the CDR3 is TGTGCCAGCAGCTCATCCCGCGACTATACGAGCGAGCAGTACTTC. This encodes CASSSSRDYTSEQYF. The chain couples TRBV7-2 to TRBJ2-7; D may be TRBD2 (5 bases). V lost 4 bases and J 6 bases, leaving 19 bases between the germline ends. Looked up from germline, CDR1 is SGHTA and CDR2 is FQGNSA. The CDR3 sequence is 15 residues long.

Only a few counts were recorded for this clonotype. This chain joins TRBV7-9 and TRBJ2-2; D possibly corresponds to TRBD2 (6 bases). The CDR3 has 13 amino acids. The germline gives CDR1 SEHNR, CDR2 FQNEAQ (reference sequence). The germline V and J ends were trimmed by 5 bases and 7 bases, with 11 bases remaining between them. DNA of the CDR3: TGTGCCAGCAGCCCCACTAGCCTCGGGGAGCTGTTTTTT. As protein: CASSPTSLGELFF.

This clonotype was picked up a small number of times. DNA of the CDR3: TGTGCCAGCAGCTTAACGAGCGTTAGCGGGAGAAGGGAGCAGTACTTC. As protein: CASSLTSVSGRREQYF. This sequence joins TRBV7-3 and TRBJ2-7; TRBD2 aligns across 9 bases. The CDR3 extends over 16 amino acids. CDR1 is SGHTA, CDR2 FQGTGA, per germline. J was trimmed by 7 bases and V by 0 bases; bases with no gene match: 10.

This chain connects TRBV7-2 to TRBJ1-4; D is ambiguous. The V gene's germline CDR1 is SGHTA and CDR2 FQGNSA. The CDR3 extends over 13 amino acids. V was trimmed by 5 bases and J by 13 bases, leaving 17 bases between them. The DNA of the CDR3 is TGTGCCAGCAGCCCCATTGGCTGGAAGGGACTGTTTTTT. It specifies CASSPIGWKGLFF.

This clonotype was seen a few times. The rearrangement joins TRBV15 to TRBJ1-5, with TRBD1 as a possible D gene (5 bases). Germline CDR1 and CDR2: LNHNV and YYDKDF (reference sequence). V lost 5 bases and J lost 4, with 6 bases in between. CDR3 length: 12 residues. The CDR3 nucleotides read TGTGCCACCAGCGGGGGTAATCAGCCCCAGCATTTT. Amino acid sequence: CATSGGNQPQHF.

This clonotype was observed a handful of times. The V gene is TRBV12-3 or TRBV12-4, the J gene TRBJ2-2, with TRBD1 identical over 10 bases. This CDR3 is built from 20 residues. V shed 3 bases, J shed 7 bases, and the junction held 20 bases outside the gene matches. The CDR3 sequence: CASSFVLRTGGMDMIGELFF. The CDR3, as DNA: TGTGCCAGCAGTTTTGTTCTAAGGACAGGGGGTATGGATATGATCGGGGAGCTGTTTTTT.

The gene calls are TRBV29-1 and TRBJ2-7, with 8 bases aligning to TRBD1. The CDR3 spans 15 residues. Germline CDR1 and CDR2: SQVTM and ANQGSEA. Trimming at V came to 1 base and at J to 6 bases, leaving 11 bases not matched to a gene. The CDR3 coding sequence is TGCAGCGTTGAAGCTCGGCAGGGGGCCTTCGGCGAGCAGTACTTC. Amino acids: CSVEARQGAFGEQYF.

The chain recombines TRBV3-1 with TRBJ1-2; D is uncertain. Trimming took 1 base from V and 4 from J, leaving 7 bases between them. Germline V gives CDR1 LGHDT, CDR2 YNNKEL (reference sequence). The CDR3 contains 13 residues. The CDR3 nucleotides are TGTGCCAGCAGCCAAGGAGGACTCTATGGCTACACCTTC. Protein product: CASSQGGLYGYTF.

The J gene is TRBJ2-1, the V gene TRBV2; TRBD2 matches at 16 bases. Trimming cost V 6 bases and J 5 bases; bases outside gene matches: 7. This CDR3 spans 17 amino acids. Germline-derived CDR1 and CDR2 are SNHLY and FYNNEI. CDR3 loop: CASRAGTSGRGNNEQFF. DNA for the CDR3: TGTGCCAGCAGAGCCGGGACTAGCGGGAGGGGAAACAATGAGCAGTTCTTC. The full variable domain, its missing parts supplied by reference TRBV2 and TRBJ2-1, is EPEVTQTPSHQVTQMGQEVILRCVPISNHLYFYWYRQILGQKVEFLVSFYNNEISEKSEIFDDQFSVERPDGSNFTLKIRSTKLEDSAMYFCASRAGTSGRGNNEQFFGPGTRLTVL.